This passage covers 4 T cell receptor beta chains from one sample sequenced in a study. TCRdb used MiXCR to reprocess the RT-PCR reads, holding one entry per CDR3 protein. The sample contains 550,000 to 750,000 distinct CDR3 sequences, approximately 15% of which appear only once. Specimen: memory CD4+ T cells from blood. Source of these receptors: a female donor in good health, serving as a healthy control.

This clonotype has just a few counts. The J gene is TRBJ1-4, the V gene TRBV12-3 or TRBV12-4; 10 bases line up with TRBD1. V shed 6 bases and J 8 bases; nucleotides not matched to a gene: 15. CDR3 length: 17 residues. CDR3 in DNA: TGTGCCAGCAGCCCCGGGACAGGGGCGTTTAATGGGGAAAAACTGTTTTTT. Encoded protein: CASSPGTGAFNGEKLFF.

This clonotype was counted at least ten times. This sequence joins TRBV29-1 and TRBJ2-7; no clear D gene. In germline, CDR1 is SQVTM, CDR2 ANQGSEA. With 4 bases removed from V and 5 bases from J, the gap between germline ends came to 12 bases. This CDR3 region has 12 residues. The CDR3 coding sequence is TGCAGCGTTGGCCGGCAGAAGGACGAGCAGTACTTC. It translates to CSVGRQKDEQYF.

This chain uses TRBV27 with TRBJ2-7; 7 bases align to TRBD1. Germline V lookup: CDR1 MNHEY, CDR2 SMNVEV (reference sequence). The junction had 18 bases not matched to a gene; V was cut back by 6 bases and J by 4 bases. This CDR3 is built from 17 residues. The DNA of the CDR3 is TGTGCCAGCAGCTTCTCCCCTTCTGGACAGGATCAATACGAGCAGTACTTC. Protein product: CASSFSPSGQDQYEQYF.

This clonotype was observed at least ten times. The chain is built from TRBV7-6 and TRBJ2-3, with D maybe TRBD1 (6 bases). This CDR3 has 13 residues. CDR1 and CDR2 from the germline V gene are SGHVS and FNYEAQ. Trimming removed 2 bases at V and 6 bases at J, with 9 bases between. Here the CDR3 DNA reads TGTGCCAGCAGCTTAATGGGGGCGGATACGCAGTATTTT. Translated, it gives CASSLMGADTQYF.